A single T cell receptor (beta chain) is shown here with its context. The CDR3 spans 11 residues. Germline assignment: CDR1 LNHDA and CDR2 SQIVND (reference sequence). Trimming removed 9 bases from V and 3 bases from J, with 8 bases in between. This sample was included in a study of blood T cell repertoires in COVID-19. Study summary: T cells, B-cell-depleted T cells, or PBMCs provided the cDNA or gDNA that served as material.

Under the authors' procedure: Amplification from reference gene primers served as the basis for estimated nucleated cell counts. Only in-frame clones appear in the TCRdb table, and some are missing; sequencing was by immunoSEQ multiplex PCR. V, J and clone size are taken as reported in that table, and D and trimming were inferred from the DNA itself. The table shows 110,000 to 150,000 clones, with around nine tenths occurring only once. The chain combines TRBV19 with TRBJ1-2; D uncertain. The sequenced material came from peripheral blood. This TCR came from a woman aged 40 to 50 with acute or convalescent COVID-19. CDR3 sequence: CASYSHYGYTF. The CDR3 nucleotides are TGTGCCAGCTACTCTCACTATGGCTACACCTTC.